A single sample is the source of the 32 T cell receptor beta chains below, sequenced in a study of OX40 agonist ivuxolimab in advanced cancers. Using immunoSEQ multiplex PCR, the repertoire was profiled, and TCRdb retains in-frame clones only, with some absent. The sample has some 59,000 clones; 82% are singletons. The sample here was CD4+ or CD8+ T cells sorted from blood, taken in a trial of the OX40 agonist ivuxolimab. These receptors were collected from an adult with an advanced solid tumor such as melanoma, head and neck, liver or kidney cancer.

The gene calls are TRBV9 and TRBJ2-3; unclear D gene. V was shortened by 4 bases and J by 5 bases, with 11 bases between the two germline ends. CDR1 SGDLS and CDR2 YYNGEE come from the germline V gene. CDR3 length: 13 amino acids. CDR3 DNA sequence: TGTGCCAGCAGCCCCCGGTCAGGAGATACGCAGTATTTT. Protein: CASSPRSGDTQYF.

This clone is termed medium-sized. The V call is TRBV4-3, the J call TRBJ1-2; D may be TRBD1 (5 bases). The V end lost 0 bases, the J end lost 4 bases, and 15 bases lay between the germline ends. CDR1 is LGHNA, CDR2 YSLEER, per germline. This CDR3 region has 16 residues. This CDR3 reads CASSQDLEQDLYGYTF. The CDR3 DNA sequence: TGCGCCAGCAGCCAAGATCTCGAACAGGACCTCTATGGCTACACCTTC.

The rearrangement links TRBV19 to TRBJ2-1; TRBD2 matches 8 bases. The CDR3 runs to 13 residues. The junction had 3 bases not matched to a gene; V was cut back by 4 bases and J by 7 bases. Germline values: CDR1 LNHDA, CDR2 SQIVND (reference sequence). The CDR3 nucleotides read TGTGCCAGTAGTACCGGGGGGGGAAATGAGCAGTTCTTC. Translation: CASSTGGGNEQFF.

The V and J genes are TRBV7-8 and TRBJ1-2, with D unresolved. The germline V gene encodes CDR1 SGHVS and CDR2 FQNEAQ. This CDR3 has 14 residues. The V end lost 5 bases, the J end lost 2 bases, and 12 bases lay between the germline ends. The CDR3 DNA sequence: TGTGCCAGCAGCCCCGACATATTCAACTATGGCTACACCTTC. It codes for CASSPDIFNYGYTF.

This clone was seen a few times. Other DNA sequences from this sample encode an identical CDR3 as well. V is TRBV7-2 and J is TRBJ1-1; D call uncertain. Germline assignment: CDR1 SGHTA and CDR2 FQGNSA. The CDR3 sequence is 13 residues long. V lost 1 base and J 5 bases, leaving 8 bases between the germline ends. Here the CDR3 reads CASSLVAETEAFF. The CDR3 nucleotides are TGTGCCAGCAGCTTAGTCGCGGAAACTGAAGCTTTCTTT.

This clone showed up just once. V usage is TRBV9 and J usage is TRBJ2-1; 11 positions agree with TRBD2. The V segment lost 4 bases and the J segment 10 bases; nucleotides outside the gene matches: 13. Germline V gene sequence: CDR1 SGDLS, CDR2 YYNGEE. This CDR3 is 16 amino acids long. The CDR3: CASSPGLAGPVGEQFF. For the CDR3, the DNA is TGTGCCAGCAGCCCCGGACTAGCGGGTCCCGTCGGAGAGCAGTTCTTC.

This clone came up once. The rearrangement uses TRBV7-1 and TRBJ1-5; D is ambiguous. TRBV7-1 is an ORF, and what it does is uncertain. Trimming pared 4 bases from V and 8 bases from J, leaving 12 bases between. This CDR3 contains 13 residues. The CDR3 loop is CASSLEPVEPQHF. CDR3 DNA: TGTGCCAGCAGCTTAGAGCCAGTTGAGCCCCAGCATTTT.

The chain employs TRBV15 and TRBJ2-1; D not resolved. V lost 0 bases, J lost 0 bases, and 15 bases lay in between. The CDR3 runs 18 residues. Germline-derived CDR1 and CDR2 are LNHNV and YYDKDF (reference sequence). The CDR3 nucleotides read TGTGCCACCAGCAGAGATCTCCGGCGCCACAGCTCCTACAATGAGCAGTTCTTC. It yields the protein CATSRDLRRHSSYNEQFF.

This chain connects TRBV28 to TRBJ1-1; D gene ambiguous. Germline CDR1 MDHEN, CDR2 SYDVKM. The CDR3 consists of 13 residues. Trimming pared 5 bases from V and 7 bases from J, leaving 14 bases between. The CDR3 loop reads CASSPGSTFEAFF. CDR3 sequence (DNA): TGTGCCAGCAGTCCCGGGTCAACGTTTGAAGCTTTCTTT.

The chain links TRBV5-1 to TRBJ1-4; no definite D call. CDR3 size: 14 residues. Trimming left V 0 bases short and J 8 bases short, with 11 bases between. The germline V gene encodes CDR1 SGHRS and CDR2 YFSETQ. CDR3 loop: CASSLALGPEKLFF. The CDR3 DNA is TGCGCCAGCAGCTTGGCGTTAGGGCCCGAAAAACTGTTTTTT.

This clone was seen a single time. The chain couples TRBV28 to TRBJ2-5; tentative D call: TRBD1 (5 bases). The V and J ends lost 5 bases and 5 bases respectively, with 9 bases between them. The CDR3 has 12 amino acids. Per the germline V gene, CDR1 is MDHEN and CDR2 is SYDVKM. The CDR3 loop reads CASSPRVETQYF. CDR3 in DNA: TGTGCCAGCAGTCCCAGGGTGGAGACCCAGTACTTC.

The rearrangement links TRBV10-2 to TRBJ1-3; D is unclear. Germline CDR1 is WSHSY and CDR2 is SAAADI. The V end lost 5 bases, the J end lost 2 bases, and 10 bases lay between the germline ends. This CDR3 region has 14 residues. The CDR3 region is CASSPGEPGNTIYF. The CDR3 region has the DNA TGCGCCAGCAGTCCGGGAGAACCTGGAAACACCATATATTTT.

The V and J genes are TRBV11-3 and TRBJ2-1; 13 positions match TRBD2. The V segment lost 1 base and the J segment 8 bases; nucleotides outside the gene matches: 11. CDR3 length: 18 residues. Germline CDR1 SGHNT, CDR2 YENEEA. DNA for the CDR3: TGTGCCAGCAGCTTAGGGTACAGGACTAGCGGGAGTGGGGATGAGCAGTTCTTC. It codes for CASSLGYRTSGSGDEQFF.

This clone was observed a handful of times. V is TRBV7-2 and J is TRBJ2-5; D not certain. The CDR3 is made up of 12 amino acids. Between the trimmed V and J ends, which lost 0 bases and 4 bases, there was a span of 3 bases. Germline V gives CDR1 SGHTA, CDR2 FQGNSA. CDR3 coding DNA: TGTGCCAGCAGCTTAGCGCCAGAGACCCAGTACTTC. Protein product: CASSLAPETQYF.

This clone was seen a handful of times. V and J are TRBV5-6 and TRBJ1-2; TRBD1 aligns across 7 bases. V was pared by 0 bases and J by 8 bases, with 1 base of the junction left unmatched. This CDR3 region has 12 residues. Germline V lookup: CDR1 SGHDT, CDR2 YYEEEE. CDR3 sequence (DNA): TGTGCCAGCAGCTTGGACAGGGGAGGCTACACCTTC. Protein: CASSLDRGGYTF.

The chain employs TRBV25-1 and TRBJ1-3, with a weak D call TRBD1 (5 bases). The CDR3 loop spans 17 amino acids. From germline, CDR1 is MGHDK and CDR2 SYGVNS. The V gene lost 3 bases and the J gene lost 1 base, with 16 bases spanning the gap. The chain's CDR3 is CASSDPIGGKSGNTIYF. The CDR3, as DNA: TGTGCCAGCAGTGACCCGATCGGGGGGAAATCTGGAAACACCATATATTTT.

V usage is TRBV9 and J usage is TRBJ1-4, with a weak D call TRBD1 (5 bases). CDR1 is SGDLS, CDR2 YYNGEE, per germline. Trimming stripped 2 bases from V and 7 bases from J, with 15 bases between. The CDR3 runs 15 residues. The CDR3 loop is CASSVQGFGGEKLFF. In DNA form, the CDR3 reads TGTGCCAGCAGCGTCCAGGGCTTCGGGGGTGAAAAACTGTTTTTT. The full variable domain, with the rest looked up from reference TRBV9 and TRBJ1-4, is DSGVTQTPKHLITATGQRVTLRCSPRSGDLSVYWYQQSLDQGLQFLIQYYNGEERAKGNILERFSAQQFPDLHSELNLSSLELGDSALYFCASSVQGFGGEKLFFGSGTQLSVL.

CDR3 loop: CATSLNWGRGWYQPQHF. The CDR3 region has the DNA TGTGCCACCAGCTTGAATTGGGGTAGGGGCTGGTATCAGCCCCAGCATTTT. The V call is TRBV15, the J call TRBJ1-5; possible D gene TRBD1, 5 bases. Germline V gives CDR1 LNHNV, CDR2 YYDKDF (reference sequence). The CDR3 runs 17 residues. Trimming left V 5 bases short and J 5 bases short, with 22 bases between.

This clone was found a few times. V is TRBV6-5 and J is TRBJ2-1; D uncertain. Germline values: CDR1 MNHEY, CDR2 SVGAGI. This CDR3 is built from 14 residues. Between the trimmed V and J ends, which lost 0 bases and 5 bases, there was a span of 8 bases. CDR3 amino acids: CASSYSRTNNEQFF. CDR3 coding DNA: TGTGCCAGCAGTTACTCTCGCACAAACAATGAGCAGTTCTTC.

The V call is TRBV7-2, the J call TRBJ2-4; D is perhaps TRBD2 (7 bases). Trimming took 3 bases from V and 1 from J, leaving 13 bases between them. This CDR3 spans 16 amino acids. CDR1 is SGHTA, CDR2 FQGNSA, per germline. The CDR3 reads CASSFEQGGAKNIQYF. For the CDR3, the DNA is TGTGCCAGCAGCTTTGAACAGGGAGGGGCCAAAAACATTCAGTACTTC.

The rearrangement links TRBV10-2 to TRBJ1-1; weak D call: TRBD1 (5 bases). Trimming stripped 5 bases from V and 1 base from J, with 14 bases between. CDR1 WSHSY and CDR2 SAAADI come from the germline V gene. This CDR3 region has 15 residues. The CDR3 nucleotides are TGCGCCAGCAGTTTGGCCGGGACCGAGAACACTGAAGCTTTCTTT. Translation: CASSLAGTENTEAFF.

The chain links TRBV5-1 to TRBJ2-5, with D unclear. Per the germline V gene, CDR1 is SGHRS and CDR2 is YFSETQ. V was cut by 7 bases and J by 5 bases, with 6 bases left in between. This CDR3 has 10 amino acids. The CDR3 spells CASGRETQYF. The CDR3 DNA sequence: TGCGCCAGCGGAAGGGAGACCCAGTACTTC. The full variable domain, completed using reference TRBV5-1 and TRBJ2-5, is KAGVTQTPRYLIKTRGQQVTLSCSPISGHRSVSWYQQTPGQGLQFLFEYFSETQRNKGNFPGRFSGRQFSNSRSEMNVSTLELGDSALYLCASGRETQYFGPGTRLLVL.

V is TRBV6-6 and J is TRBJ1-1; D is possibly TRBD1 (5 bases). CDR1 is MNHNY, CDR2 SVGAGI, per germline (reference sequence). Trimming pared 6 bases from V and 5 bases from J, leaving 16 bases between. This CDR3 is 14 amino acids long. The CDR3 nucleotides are TGTGCCAGCAGGGACAACGGGTGGAGGACTGAAGCTTTCTTT. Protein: CASRDNGWRTEAFF.

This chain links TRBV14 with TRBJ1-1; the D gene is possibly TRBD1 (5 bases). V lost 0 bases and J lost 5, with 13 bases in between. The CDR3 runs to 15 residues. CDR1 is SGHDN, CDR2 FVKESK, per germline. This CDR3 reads CASSQDGRWGTEAFF. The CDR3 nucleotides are TGTGCCAGCAGCCAAGATGGACGATGGGGGACTGAAGCTTTCTTT.

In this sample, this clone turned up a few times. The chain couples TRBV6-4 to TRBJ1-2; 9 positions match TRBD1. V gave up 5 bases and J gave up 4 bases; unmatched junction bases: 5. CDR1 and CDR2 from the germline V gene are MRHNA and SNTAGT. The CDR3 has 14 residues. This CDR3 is CASSPQGAGYGYTF. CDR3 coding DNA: TGTGCCAGCAGTCCACAGGGGGCTGGCTATGGCTACACCTTC.

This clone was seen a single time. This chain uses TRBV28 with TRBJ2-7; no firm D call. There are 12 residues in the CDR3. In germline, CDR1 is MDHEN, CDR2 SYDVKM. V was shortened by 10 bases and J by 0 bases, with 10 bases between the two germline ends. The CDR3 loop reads CATQAPSYEQYF. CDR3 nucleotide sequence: TGTGCCACCCAGGCTCCCTCCTACGAGCAGTACTTC.

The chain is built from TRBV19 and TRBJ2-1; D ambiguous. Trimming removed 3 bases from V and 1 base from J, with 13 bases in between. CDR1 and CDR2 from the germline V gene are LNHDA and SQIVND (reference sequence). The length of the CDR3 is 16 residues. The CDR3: CASSMSDWFSYNEQFF. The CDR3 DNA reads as TGTGCCAGTAGTATGTCCGACTGGTTTTCCTACAATGAGCAGTTCTTC. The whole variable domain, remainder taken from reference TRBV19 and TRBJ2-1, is DGGITQSPKYLFRKEGQNVTLSCEQNLNHDAMYWYRQDPGQGLRLIYYSQIVNDFQKGDIAEGYSVSREKKESFPLTVTSAQKNPTAFYLCASSMSDWFSYNEQFFGPGTRLTVL.

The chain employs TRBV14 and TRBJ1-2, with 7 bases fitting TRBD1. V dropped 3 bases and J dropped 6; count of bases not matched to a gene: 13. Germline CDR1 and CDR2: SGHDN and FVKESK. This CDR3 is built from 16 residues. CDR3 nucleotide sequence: TGTGCCAGCAGCCATACCCGGGACAGTCCCAAGAATGGCTACACCTTC. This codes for CASSHTRDSPKNGYTF.

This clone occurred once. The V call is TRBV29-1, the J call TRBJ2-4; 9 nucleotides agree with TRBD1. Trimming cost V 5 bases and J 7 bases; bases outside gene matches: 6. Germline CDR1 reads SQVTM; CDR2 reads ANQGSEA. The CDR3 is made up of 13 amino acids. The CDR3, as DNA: TGCAGCGTTCCAGGACAGGGGAGGAACATTCAGTACTTC. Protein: CSVPGQGRNIQYF.

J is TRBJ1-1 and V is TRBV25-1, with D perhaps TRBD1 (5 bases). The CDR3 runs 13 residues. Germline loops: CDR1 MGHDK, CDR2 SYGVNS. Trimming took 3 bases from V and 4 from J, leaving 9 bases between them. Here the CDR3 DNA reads TGTGCCAGCAGTGAGGGGGGACGCACTGAAGCTTTCTTT. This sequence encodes CASSEGGRTEAFF. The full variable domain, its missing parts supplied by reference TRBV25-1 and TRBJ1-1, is EADIYQTPRYLVIGTGKKITLECSQTMGHDKMYWYQQDPGMELHLIHYSYGVNSTEKGDLSSESTVSRIRTEHFPLTLESARPSHTSQYLCASSEGGRTEAFFGQGTRLTVV.

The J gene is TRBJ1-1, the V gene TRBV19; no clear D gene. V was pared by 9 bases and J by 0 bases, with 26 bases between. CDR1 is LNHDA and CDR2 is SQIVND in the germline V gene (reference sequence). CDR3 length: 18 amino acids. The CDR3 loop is CARQTLLPGRCMNTEAFF. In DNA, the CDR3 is TGTGCCAGACAGACACTTCTTCCGGGCCGCTGCATGAACACTGAAGCTTTCTTT.

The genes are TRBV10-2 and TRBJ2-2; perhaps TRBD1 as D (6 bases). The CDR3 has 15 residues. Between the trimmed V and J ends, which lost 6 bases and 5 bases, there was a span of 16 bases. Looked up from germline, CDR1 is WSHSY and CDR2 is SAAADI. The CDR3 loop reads CASRETGFGTGELFF. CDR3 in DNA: TGCGCCAGCAGAGAAACAGGGTTCGGGACCGGGGAGCTGTTTTTT.